Listed here are 14 T cell receptor beta chains from one sample, sequenced in a study of identifying expanded T cells in peripheral blood (dated by TCRdb to the late 2010s). Libraries were built with the immunoSEQ multiplex PCR assay. TCRdb provides this immuneACCESS table in a form limited to in-frame rearrangements. Some clones are lacking; in checked studies, under half of them reflect an unresolved V gene, and why the rest are absent is not known. The sample table shows 80,000 to 95,000 clones, and 88% are seen once. The ten most abundant clones make up roughly 4% of the sample. Sequencing was performed on blood. Receptors originate from a person aged 18 to 75 in good health.

Within the sample, this clone is medium-sized. The gene calls are TRBV2 and TRBJ2-5; 8 positions agree with TRBD2. Germline loops: CDR1 SNHLY, CDR2 FYNNEI. This CDR3 is 13 amino acids long. Trimming cost V 7 bases and J 5 bases; bases outside gene matches: 6. CDR3 DNA sequence: TGTGCCAGCACCGGGACTAGATGGGAGACCCAGTACTTC. Translated, it gives CASTGTRWETQYF.

The gene calls are TRBV4-2 and TRBJ1-5; 8 positions match TRBD1. The CDR3 extends over 16 amino acids. The V and J ends lost 0 bases and 7 bases, in that order; junction bases with no gene match: 8. Germline values: CDR1 LGHNA, CDR2 YNFKEQ. The CDR3 protein is CASSQDLQGGGQPQHF. The CDR3 nucleotides are TGTGCCAGCAGCCAAGATCTACAGGGGGGAGGGCAGCCCCAGCATTTT.

The chain combines TRBV18 with TRBJ2-2; D assignment may be TRBD1 or TRBD2 (5 bases each). CDR3 size: 14 residues. The V gene's germline CDR1 is KGHSH and CDR2 LQKENI. The V end was cut by 3 bases, the J end by 5 bases, with 10 bases between. The CDR3 spells CASSPGRSTGELFF. DNA of the CDR3: TGTGCCAGCTCACCGGGACGGTCTACCGGGGAGCTGTTTTTT.

Regarding this clone: The sample carries other DNA sequences with the same CDR3. The CDR3 protein is CASSPGLGDEQFF. CDR3 DNA: TGTGCCAGCAGCCCAGGCCTAGGGGATGAGCAGTTCTTC. V and J are TRBV9 and TRBJ2-1; TRBD1 might be the D (5 bases). This CDR3 region has 13 residues. V was pared by 4 bases and J by 8 bases, with 13 bases between. CDR1 is SGDLS and CDR2 is YYNGEE in the germline V gene.

This sequence joins TRBV7-2 and TRBJ1-1, with D perhaps TRBD1 (6 bases). Trimming cost V 5 bases and J 5 bases, with 18 bases left between them. Germline V gene sequence: CDR1 SGHTA, CDR2 FQGNSA. This CDR3 has 15 amino acids. The CDR3 loop is CASSPSTSRGTEAFF. The CDR3 coding sequence is TGTGCCAGCAGCCCCTCGACCTCGAGGGGGACTGAAGCTTTCTTT.

The rearrangement joins TRBV19 to TRBJ1-4; no clear D gene. This CDR3 comprises 15 residues. In germline, CDR1 is LNHDA, CDR2 SQIVND (reference sequence). V dropped 1 base and J dropped 0 bases, with 6 bases sitting between them. DNA of the CDR3: TGTGCCAGTAGTATAGTCACAGCAACTAATGAAAAACTGTTTTTT. Protein: CASSIVTATNEKLFF.

CDR3 DNA sequence: TGCAGCGTTGTGACATTTGGTGAGACCCAGTACTTC. Translated, it gives CSVVTFGETQYF. The chain joins TRBV29-1 to TRBJ2-5; D remains unclear. Per the germline V gene, CDR1 is SQVTM and CDR2 is ANQGSEA. Trimming removed 4 bases at V and 5 bases at J, with 11 bases between. The CDR3 loop spans 12 amino acids.

The V and J genes are TRBV9 and TRBJ1-5; D is ambiguous. Trimming removed 3 bases from V and 3 bases from J, with 10 bases in between. The CDR3 consists of 14 residues. Germline V gene data show CDR1 as SGDLS and CDR2 as YYNGEE. CDR3 loop: CASSGGRSNQPQHF. The CDR3 nucleotides are TGTGCCAGCAGCGGAGGGAGGTCCAATCAGCCCCAGCATTTT.

V is TRBV5-4 and J is TRBJ1-3, with a tentative D call TRBD1 (6 bases). The CDR3 spans 13 residues. V was shortened by 1 base and J by 8 bases, with 10 bases between the two germline ends. Looked up from germline, CDR1 is SGHNT and CDR2 is YYREEE (reference sequence). The CDR3 is CASSLNRVDTIYF. Here the CDR3 DNA reads TGTGCCAGCAGCTTGAACAGGGTTGACACCATATATTTT.

The CDR3 is CASSRRTSGRLVIDEQFF. The CDR3 DNA reads as TGTGCCAGCAGCCGACGGACTAGCGGGAGGTTAGTAATCGATGAGCAGTTCTTC. The chain has TRBV14 and TRBJ2-1; 14 bases are shared with TRBD2. The ends lost 4 bases at V and 8 bases at J; junction bases unmatched: 13. The CDR3 has 18 residues. Germline loops: CDR1 SGHDN, CDR2 FVKESK.

A word on this clone: The sample contains more than one DNA sequence encoding this CDR3. The rearrangement uses TRBV27 and TRBJ2-6, with D uncertain. V was shortened by 6 bases and J by 0 bases, with 3 bases between the two germline ends. This CDR3 region has 13 residues. Germline V CDR1 and CDR2: MNHEY, SMNVEV (reference sequence). For the CDR3, the DNA is TGTGCCAGCAGGTACTCTGGGGCCAACGTCCTGACTTTC. As protein: CASRYSGANVLTF.

The V gene is TRBV7-2, the J gene TRBJ2-7, with 8 bases aligning to TRBD2. V lost 4 bases and J lost 3; bases outside the gene matches: 5. Germline V gene data show CDR1 as SGHTA and CDR2 as FQGNSA. The CDR3 consists of 14 residues. CDR3 amino acids: CASSSTGTSYEQYF. CDR3 sequence (DNA): TGTGCCAGCAGCTCAACCGGGACTAGCTACGAGCAGTACTTC.

This sequence joins TRBV2 and TRBJ2-7; no definite D call. Trimming took off 4 bases at V and 0 bases at J, with 16 bases between the two ends. The germline V gene has CDR1 SNHLY and CDR2 FYNNEI. The CDR3 is 16 residues long. The CDR3, as DNA: TGTGCCAGCAGTGGGTCGGGCAGCTTACCCTCCTACGAGCAGTACTTC. Translation gives CASSGSGSLPSYEQYF. Based on the CDR3 plus reference TRBV2 and TRBJ2-7, the full variable domain is EPEVTQTPSHQVTQMGQEVILRCVPISNHLYFYWYRQILGQKVEFLVSFYNNEISEKSEIFDDQFSVERPDGSNFTLKIRSTKLEDSAMYFCASSGSGSLPSYEQYFGPGTRLTVT.

With regard to this clone: One end of the junction is discordant with germline, which a read error may explain. The chain employs TRBV15 and TRBJ1-5; D is perhaps TRBD1 (6 bases). Germline V gene lookup returns CDR1 LNHNV and CDR2 YYDKDF (reference sequence). This CDR3 comprises 15 residues. The CDR3 DNA reads TGTGCCACCAGCAGAGATCGGGGGCCCAATCGGCCCCAGCATTTT. This sequence encodes CATSRDRGPNRPQHF.